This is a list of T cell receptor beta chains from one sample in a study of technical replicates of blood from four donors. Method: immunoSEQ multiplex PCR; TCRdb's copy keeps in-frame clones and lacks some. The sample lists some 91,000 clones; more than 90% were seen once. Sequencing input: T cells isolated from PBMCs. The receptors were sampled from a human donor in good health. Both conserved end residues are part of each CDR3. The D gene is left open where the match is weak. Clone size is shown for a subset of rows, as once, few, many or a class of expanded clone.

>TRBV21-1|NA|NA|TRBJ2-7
CASSKGSRDSYEQYF
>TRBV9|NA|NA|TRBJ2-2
CASSVGGAELTGELFF
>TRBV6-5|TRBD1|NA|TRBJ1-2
CASGTGAGGYTF
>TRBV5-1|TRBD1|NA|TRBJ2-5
CASSLAADRVGETQYF
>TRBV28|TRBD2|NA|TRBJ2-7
CASSPGGTQQYF
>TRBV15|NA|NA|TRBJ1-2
CATSRDATDYGYTF
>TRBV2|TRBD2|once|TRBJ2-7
CATRLAGDEQYF
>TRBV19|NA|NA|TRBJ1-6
CATRGNSPLHF
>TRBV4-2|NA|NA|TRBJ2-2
CASSQEGAANTGELFF
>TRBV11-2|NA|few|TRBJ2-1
CASSLGRKTTSSYNEQFF
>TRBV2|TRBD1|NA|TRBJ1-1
CASSRTGFGPEAFF
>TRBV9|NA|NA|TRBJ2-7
CASSVADPGEQYF
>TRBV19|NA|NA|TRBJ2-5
CASKPGIGAQETQYF
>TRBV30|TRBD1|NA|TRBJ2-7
CAGQGNTYEQYF